This TCR beta chain was documented in a study of T cell repertoires in cytomegalovirus infection. Germline-derived CDR1 and CDR2 are SGHVS and FQNEAQ. J gave up 8 bases and V 0 bases, and 5 bases lay outside the gene matches. CDR3 length: 15 amino acids. TCRdb analysed the reads with MiXCR anew, one entry per CDR3 protein. The sample records around 900,000 distinct CDR3 sequences, under 40% being singletons. This clonotype was seen a few times. Its antigen is not known. Sequenced material: cultured CD8+ T cells from PBMCs, taken from culture after CMV antigen stimulation. The TCR was taken from a human donor in good health (CMV status not recorded). Some clones in this sample may be carry-over from other donors' samples. The chain employs TRBV7-8 and TRBJ1-4; 8 nucleotides agree with TRBD1. CDR3 DNA sequence: TGTGCCAGCAGCTTAGCGGGGACAGGCGCAGAAAAACTGTTTTTT. Amino acid sequence: CASSLAGTGAEKLFF. Variable domain in full (rest from reference TRBV7-8 and TRBJ1-4): GAGVSQSPRYKVAKRGQDVALRCDPISGHVSLFWYQQALGQGPEFLTYFQNEAQLDKSGLPSDRFFAERPEGSVSTLKIQRTQQEDSAVYLCASSLAGTGAEKLFFGSGTQLSVL.